The clone carrying this T cell receptor beta chain appeared a few times. Its antigen is still unknown. This sample stems from a study of identical twins. The CDR3 totals 15 residues. The V end lost 3 bases, the J end lost 1 base, and 11 bases lay between the germline ends. In germline, CDR1 is MNHNS, CDR2 SASEGT. Template switching added a universal primer site; cDNA carried unique molecular identifiers. TCRdb ran MiXCR on the 5' RACE reads and lists one entry per CDR3 protein. Of nearly 650,000 distinct CDR3 sequences in the sample, about 7.1% were seen once. Study-level points and caveats: Low generation-probability sequences were in excess among twin-shared out-of-frame alpha sequences.

These data also featured in a second study, about yellow fever vaccine responses in identical twins.

The specimen was PBMCs. The chain is built from TRBV6-1 and TRBJ2-3; a possible D gene is TRBD1 (6 bases). This clonotype was sampled from a woman younger than 30 in good health. The CDR3 is CASSDRGWGTDTQYF. The CDR3 DNA reads TGTGCCAGCAGTGACAGGGGCTGGGGCACAGATACGCAGTATTTT.